Here is one T cell receptor beta chain with its context. The data derive from a study of blood T cell repertoires in COVID-19. Background on the study: There were acute and convalescent COVID-19 samples, and they came from the United States, Italy and Spain. T cells, B-cell-depleted T cells, or PBMCs provided the cDNA or gDNA that served as material.

Losses at the gene ends were 0 bases for V and 0 bases for J; bases not matched to a gene: 10. The CDR3 contains 19 residues. Germline V gene lookup returns CDR1 LNHDA and CDR2 SQIVND (reference sequence). As handled by the study authors: Using reference gene primer amplification, nucleated cell counts were estimated. The data were produced by immunoSEQ multiplex PCR, yet TCRdb's version contains in-frame clones alone and is incomplete. The DNA was the basis for D and trimming; V, J and clone size are from that table. This sample has 250,000 to 300,000 clones; 70% to 90% occur once, and the top ten carry 0.75% to 1%.

This receptor was identified in a woman aged 25 to 39 who had recovered from COVID-19. The V gene is TRBV19, the J gene TRBJ2-1, with 8 bases identical to TRBD2. Sequencing was carried out using PBMCs or T cells enriched from blood (not recorded which). The CDR3 spells CASSIEGTSLFSSYNEQFF. CDR3 in DNA: TGTGCCAGTAGTATAGAGGGGACTAGTCTCTTTAGCTCCTACAATGAGCAGTTCTTC.